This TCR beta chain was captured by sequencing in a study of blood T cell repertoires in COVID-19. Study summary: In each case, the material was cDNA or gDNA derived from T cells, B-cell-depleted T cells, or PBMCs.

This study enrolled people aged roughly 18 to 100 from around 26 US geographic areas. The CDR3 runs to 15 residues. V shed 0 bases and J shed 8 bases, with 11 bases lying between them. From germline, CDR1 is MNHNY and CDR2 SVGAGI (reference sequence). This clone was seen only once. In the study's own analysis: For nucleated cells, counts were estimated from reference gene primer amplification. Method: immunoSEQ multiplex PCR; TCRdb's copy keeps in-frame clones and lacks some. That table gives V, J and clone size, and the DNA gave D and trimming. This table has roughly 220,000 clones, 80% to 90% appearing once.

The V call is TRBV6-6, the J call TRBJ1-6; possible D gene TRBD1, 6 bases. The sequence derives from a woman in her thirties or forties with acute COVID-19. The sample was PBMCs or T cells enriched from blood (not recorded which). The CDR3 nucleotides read TGTGCCAGCAGTTACTCGATCAGGGGTGATTCACCCCTCCACTTT. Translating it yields CASSYSIRGDSPLHF.